These 27 T cell receptor beta chains share one sample of origin, sequenced in a study of blood T cells in healthy people across ages (dated by TCRdb to the mid-2010s). Library preparation used 5' RACE. TCRdb names Illumina HiSeq 2500 as the instrument used. A second PCR of about 7 to 12 cycles was run with a J-beta primer mix and a sample-barcoded 5' primer. TCRdb passed the public sequencing reads through fastp at Q25 and MiXCR, retaining productive beta sequences. Under each unique CDR3 protein, matching rows form one entry showing the most common genes and DNA. Present in this sample are 550,000 to 750,000 distinct CDR3 sequences, under 25% of which were seen just once. Together, the top ten hold more than 3% of the sample. Sequencing input: blood. Receptor source: a man between 65 and 85 years old in good health.

Written as DNA, the CDR3 is TGTGCCATCAGTGATACCACTAGCGGGAGGGCAGATACGCAGTATTTT. It codes for CAISDTTSGRADTQYF. The chain recombines TRBV10-3 with TRBJ2-3, with 13 bases fitting TRBD2. The germline V gene encodes CDR1 ENHRY and CDR2 SYGVKD. This CDR3 has 16 residues. V dropped 3 bases and J dropped 4; count of bases not matched to a gene: 4.

This clonotype has a handful of counts. The chain has TRBV9 and TRBJ2-2; D remains unclear. Germline-derived CDR1 and CDR2 are SGDLS and YYNGEE. The V gene lost 0 bases and the J gene lost 7 bases, with 10 bases spanning the gap. The CDR3 covers 14 residues. Here the CDR3 reads CASSVAGWGGELFF. CDR3 nucleotides: TGTGCCAGCAGCGTAGCGGGCTGGGGCGGGGAGCTGTTTTTT.

The chain couples TRBV14 to TRBJ1-4; D is unclear. Germline CDR1 reads SGHDN; CDR2 reads FVKESK. Trimming shortened V by 5 bases and J by 7 bases, and 17 bases separated the two germline ends. The CDR3 has 15 amino acids. The CDR3 loop reads CASSRDGFRREKLFF. CDR3 in DNA: TGTGCCAGCAGCAGAGACGGATTCCGACGTGAAAAACTGTTTTTT.

The genes are TRBV20-1 and TRBJ2-7, with 12 bases that match TRBD2. Per the germline V gene, CDR1 is DFQATT and CDR2 is SNEGSKA (reference sequence). After removal of 2 bases from V and 0 bases from J, the junction contained 5 bases not matched to a gene. This CDR3 region has 16 residues. The CDR3 protein is CSARPTSGRYSYEQYF. The CDR3 DNA sequence: TGCAGTGCTAGACCTACTAGCGGGAGGTACTCCTACGAGCAGTACTTC.

This clonotype has a handful of counts. V is TRBV27 and J is TRBJ1-2; 10 nucleotides line up with TRBD1. Germline V CDR1 and CDR2: MNHEY, SMNVEV (reference sequence). CDR3 length: 14 amino acids. The V and J ends lost 5 bases and 6 bases, in that order; junction bases with no gene match: 6. CDR3 residues: CASSPSGTGDGYTF. In nucleotides, the CDR3 is TGTGCCAGCAGTCCCTCCGGGACAGGGGATGGCTACACCTTC.

This clonotype showed up just a few times. The rearrangement links TRBV6-5 to TRBJ2-3, with D possibly matching TRBD2 (6 bases). Germline CDR1 and CDR2: MNHEY and SVGAGI. V lost 6 bases and J 3 bases, leaving 13 bases between the germline ends. CDR3 size: 14 residues. The CDR3 protein is CASSSGVLTDTQYF. The DNA for the CDR3 is TGTGCCAGCAGCTCGGGAGTCCTGACAGATACGCAGTATTTT.

The chain employs TRBV7-3 and TRBJ2-2; D unclear. The germline V gene has CDR1 SGHTA and CDR2 FQGTGA. The V end was cut by 3 bases, the J end by 6 bases, with 5 bases between. This CDR3 is 12 amino acids long. CDR3 nucleotides: TGTGCCAGCAGCTTCTTCGCCGGGGAGCTGTTTTTT. Residues: CASSFFAGELFF. Drawing the rest from reference TRBV7-3 and TRBJ2-2, the complete variable domain is GAGVSQTPSNKVTEKGKYVELRCDPISGHTALYWYRQSLGQGPEFLIYFQGTGAADDSGLPNDRFFAVRPEGSVSTLKIQRTERGDSAVYLCASSFFAGELFFGEGSRLTVL.

The chain has TRBV5-1 and TRBJ2-7; the D gene is possibly TRBD2 (7 bases). The V gene's germline CDR1 is SGHRS and CDR2 YFSETQ. This CDR3 region has 14 residues. V shed 3 bases and J shed 6 bases, with 16 bases lying between them. CDR3 amino acids: CASSWGGGLGEQYF. CDR3 nucleotides: TGCGCCAGCAGCTGGGGAGGGGGACTGGGCGAGCAGTACTTC.

The rearrangement uses TRBV6-2 or TRBV6-3 and TRBJ1-4; tentative D call: TRBD1 (5 bases). Germline V gene lookup returns CDR1 MNHEY and CDR2 SVGEGT. The V end was cut by 4 bases, the J end by 7 bases, with 13 bases between. This CDR3 spans 14 amino acids. The DNA for the CDR3 is TGTGCCAGCAGTTCCAGGGACGGCTTTGAAAAACTGTTTTTT. Protein: CASSSRDGFEKLFF.

The chain is built from TRBV28 and TRBJ1-1; a weak D match, TRBD1 (5 bases). The V gene lost 5 bases and the J gene lost 0 bases, with 16 bases spanning the gap. Per the germline V gene, CDR1 is MDHEN and CDR2 is SYDVKM. The CDR3 length is 16 residues. CDR3 region: CASSGRPQGVNTEAFF. In DNA form, the CDR3 reads TGTGCCAGCAGTGGGCGGCCGCAAGGGGTGAACACTGAAGCTTTCTTT.

The rearrangement uses TRBV18 and TRBJ1-1; D is undetermined. Per germline, CDR1 KGHSH and CDR2 LQKENI. The V and J ends lost 3 bases and 1 base respectively, with 3 bases between them. The length of the CDR3 is 12 residues. The CDR3 region is CASSPENTEAFF. DNA of the CDR3: TGTGCCAGCTCACCCGAGAACACTGAAGCTTTCTTT.

This clonotype was seen a few times. The chain uses TRBV20-1 and TRBJ2-5; 14 bases line up with TRBD2. The DNA end favors TRBJ2-1, so the J call may be wrong. This CDR3 is built from 12 residues. Germline V lookup: CDR1 DFQATT, CDR2 SNEGSKA (reference sequence). CDR3 nucleotide sequence: TGCAGTGTGGGACTAGCGGGAGCTGAGCAGTTCTTC. This encodes CSVGLAGAEQFF.

The chain joins TRBV5-1 to TRBJ2-7, with TRBD1 matching over 7 bases. This CDR3 has 17 residues. Germline V gives CDR1 SGHRS, CDR2 YFSETQ. V shed 5 bases, J shed 0 bases, and the junction held 14 bases outside the gene matches. This CDR3 reads CASRAILGTADSYEQYF. The CDR3 DNA reads TGCGCCAGCAGGGCTATACTAGGGACAGCTGACTCCTACGAGCAGTACTTC.

Concerning this clonotype: Given a much more abundant clone one base away, this may be a read error. The J gene is TRBJ2-7, the V gene TRBV6-1; D unclear. The V gene's germline CDR1 is MNHNS and CDR2 SASEGT. Trimming took 6 bases from V and 2 from J, leaving 11 bases between them. This CDR3 spans 13 amino acids. The CDR3 reads CASSYWEPYEQYF. The CDR3 DNA reads as TGTGCCAGCAGCTACTGGGAACCCTACGAGCAGTACTTC.

This clonotype was counted a few times. The chain recombines TRBV9 with TRBJ2-5, with D maybe TRBD2 (7 bases). The J call may be mistaken, given a closer DNA end match to TRBJ2-7. Germline assignment: CDR1 SGDLS and CDR2 YYNGEE. This CDR3 is built from 15 residues. In DNA form, the CDR3 reads TGTGCCAGCAGCGTAGCTTTGGGAGGGGGTTACGAGCAGTACTTC. Translation: CASSVALGGGYEQYF.

The CDR3 spells CASSSGQERGNTIYF. The CDR3 region has the DNA TGTGCCAGCAGCTCCGGGCAGGAGCGGGGAAACACCATATATTTT. This chain connects TRBV7-8 to TRBJ1-3, with no clear D. Germline V gene lookup returns CDR1 SGHVS and CDR2 FQNEAQ. The CDR3 is made up of 15 amino acids. V lost 4 bases, J lost 4 bases, and 14 bases lay in between.

This clonotype was seen only a few times. One junction end disagrees with the germline gene, perhaps due to a read error. The chain carries TRBV29-1 and TRBJ2-1; 8 bases map to TRBD2. CDR1 SQVTM and CDR2 ANQGSEA come from the germline V gene. The CDR3 has 14 amino acids. The CDR3 loop is CSAGLAGSCNEQFF. CDR3 DNA: TGCAGCGCGGGGCTAGCGGGTTCCTGCAATGAGCAGTTCTTC.

This clonotype was observed many times. J is TRBJ2-1 and V is TRBV12-3 or TRBV12-4; D gene uncertain. The CDR3 runs to 12 residues. The V and J ends lost 9 bases and 3 bases respectively, with 9 bases between them. The CDR3 loop is CARDRIYNEQFF. CDR3 sequence (DNA): TGTGCCAGAGATCGAATCTACAATGAGCAGTTCTTC.

The gene calls are TRBV20-1 and TRBJ2-5; the D gene could be TRBD1 or TRBD2 (5 bases each). V lost 5 bases to trimming and J lost 4 bases, with 8 bases between them. The CDR3 contains 11 residues. Per germline, CDR1 DFQATT and CDR2 SNEGSKA (reference sequence). CDR3 bases: TGCAGTGCTTGGGGGAGAGAGACCCAGTACTTC. Translated: CSAWGRETQYF.

The chain joins TRBV29-1 to TRBJ1-2, with 9 bases aligning to TRBD1. The junction had 7 bases not matched to a gene; V was cut back by 4 bases and J by 4 bases. Germline CDR1 SQVTM, CDR2 ANQGSEA. The length of the CDR3 is 14 residues. Here the CDR3 reads CSVVEQGAFYGYTF. Here the CDR3 DNA reads TGCAGCGTTGTGGAACAGGGGGCGTTCTATGGCTACACCTTC.

The J gene is TRBJ1-5, the V gene TRBV5-1; TRBD1 might be the D (5 bases). Trimming pared 4 bases from V and 2 bases from J, leaving 13 bases between. CDR3 size: 15 residues. From germline, CDR1 is SGHRS and CDR2 YFSETQ. CDR3 DNA sequence: TGCGCCAGCAGCGCCGGGACGCAAGGCAATCAGCCCCAGCATTTT. This gives the protein CASSAGTQGNQPQHF. Full variable domain (missing parts from reference TRBV5-1 and TRBJ1-5): KAGVTQTPRYLIKTRGQQVTLSCSPISGHRSVSWYQQTPGQGLQFLFEYFSETQRNKGNFPGRFSGRQFSNSRSEMNVSTLELGDSALYLCASSAGTQGNQPQHFGDGTRLSIL.

This clonotype was observed a few times. This rearrangement joins TRBV12-3 or TRBV12-4 to TRBJ2-2, with D perhaps assigned TRBD1 or TRBD2 (6 bases each). The CDR3 is 14 residues long. With 3 bases removed from V and 5 bases from J, the gap between germline ends came to 10 bases. The CDR3 DNA sequence: TGTGCCAGCAGTTTGAGGAGGGGGACCGGGGAGCTGTTTTTT. Amino acid sequence: CASSLRRGTGELFF.

V and J are TRBV6-4 and TRBJ1-6, with a weak D call TRBD1 (5 bases). Trimming left V 6 bases short and J 5 bases short, with 11 bases between. The CDR3 is 14 residues long. Germline loops: CDR1 MRHNA, CDR2 SNTAGT. CDR3 protein: CASSRDGNNSPLHF. The CDR3 bases are TGTGCCAGCAGCCGGGACGGCAATAATTCACCCCTCCACTTT.

This clonotype was recorded a few times. The chain combines TRBV7-9 with TRBJ1-2; 12 bases map to TRBD1. V was clipped by 4 bases and J by 1 base; unmatched bases: 7. CDR3 length equals 17 residues. Germline-derived CDR1 and CDR2 are SEHNR and FQNEAQ (reference sequence). CDR3 bases: TGTGCCAGCAGCTCCCGGGACAGGGGGCATCTTAACTATGGCTACACCTTC. This translates into CASSSRDRGHLNYGYTF.

This clonotype was seen only a few times. The chain is built from TRBV6-2 or TRBV6-3 and TRBJ2-7; possibly TRBD2 for D (5 bases). This CDR3 is built from 15 residues. The V end was cut by 7 bases, the J end by 0 bases, with 16 bases between. CDR1 and CDR2 (germline): MNHEY, SVGEGT. The CDR3 DNA sequence: TGTGCCAGCACTAACGGGAAGACGAGCTCCTACGAGCAGTACTTC. Its translation is CASTNGKTSSYEQYF.

The chain carries TRBV7-2 and TRBJ2-7, with 7 bases aligning to TRBD2. CDR3 length equals 14 residues. Germline V CDR1 and CDR2: SGHTA, FQGNSA. V dropped 6 bases and J dropped 2; count of bases not matched to a gene: 7. The CDR3: CASSQPGLTYEQYF. Here the CDR3 DNA reads TGTGCCAGCAGTCAACCGGGACTAACCTACGAGCAGTACTTC.

This clonotype occurred a few times. V gene TRBV21-1 combines with J gene TRBJ2-6; TRBD1 reflects the table's D call only, with no check against the DNA. TRBV21-1 is a pseudogene. This CDR3 is built from 17 residues. The CDR3: CASSKGYRASGANVLTF. As DNA, the CDR3 is TGTGCCAGCAGCAAAGGATACCGGGCGTCTGGGGCCAACGTCCTGACTTTC.